This T cell receptor beta chain was retrieved from a study of blood T cell repertoires in COVID-19. Study-wide context: The United States, Italy and Spain provided the acute and convalescent COVID-19 samples. From T cells, B-cell-depleted T cells, or PBMCs came the material, which was cDNA or gDNA.

Sequencing used immunoSEQ multiplex PCR; TCRdb keeps in-frame clones, though not all of them. The data show some 48,000 clones, with more than 80% seen just once and 2.2% held by the top ten. Germline V gene sequence: CDR1 MDHEN, CDR2 SYDVKM. V was trimmed by 6 bases and J by 1 base, leaving 13 bases between them. This CDR3 is 15 amino acids long. The rearrangement joins TRBV28 to TRBJ2-4; D may be TRBD1 (5 bases). The sequenced material came from peripheral blood. This clonotype originated in a human donor in a cohort sampled during active COVID-19. Here the CDR3 reads CASSTQGSAKNIQYF. In DNA, the CDR3 is TGTGCCAGCAGCACCCAGGGCTCCGCCAAAAACATTCAGTACTTC.